This T cell receptor (beta chain) was retrieved from a study of long-term antiretroviral therapy in people with HIV. Survey level was the resolution at which the v3.0 immunoSEQ assay ran. TCRdb keeps only in-frame clones here, not all; method: immunoSEQ multiplex PCR. In the table there are around 6,500 clones, about 76% of which are singletons. The V segment lost 10 bases and the J segment 4 bases; nucleotides outside the gene matches: 16. The CDR3 is 15 amino acids. Germline V lookup: CDR1 MGHDK, CDR2 SYGVNS. The V and J genes are TRBV25-1 and TRBJ2-7; 7 bases match TRBD1. This receptor was obtained from a man younger than 35 with HIV. The sequenced sample was unsorted PBMCs, obtained 0.1 years before starting antiretroviral therapy. CDR3 protein: CATPDRASRPYEQYF. The CDR3, as DNA: TGTGCCACCCCAGACAGGGCCAGTAGGCCTTACGAGCAGTACTTC.